This paragraph covers one T cell receptor beta chain sequence. Its target is unknown. These data originate in a study of siplizumab effects on memory and regulatory T cells. Findings and caveats of the study: Sequences below about 10^-5 frequency were poorly captured, limiting mapping of alloreactive clones. Alloreactive sequences that could be traced to unstimulated CD4+ memory cells showed a significant reduction under siplizumab. The naive T cell population seemed more diverse than memory cells and seemed a major contributor to the alloresponse. Confirmation was lacking for the suppressive function of proliferating Tregs derived from siplizumab cultures.

The CDR3 extends over 16 amino acids. CDR1 and CDR2 (germline): KGHSH, LQKENI. V was cut by 3 bases and J by 2 bases, with 14 bases left in between. The assay was immunoSEQ multiplex PCR, and TCRdb's table has in-frame clones only and misses some. The repertoire holds 97,000 or so clones, approximately 90% seen once, with about 1.1% in the top ten. The V call is TRBV18, the J call TRBJ1-5; TRBD1 might be the D (5 bases). The TCR sequence derives from a human donor in good health. The sequencing sample was made of CD4+ T cells sorted from blood. This CDR3 is CASSPLPGVGNQPQHF. In nucleotides, the CDR3 is TGTGCCAGCTCACCCCTCCCGGGGGTGGGCAATCAGCCCCAGCATTTT.